The 14 T cell receptor beta chains listed next were all sequenced from one sample in a study of T cell repertoires in cytomegalovirus infection. TCRdb called the reads again in MiXCR, with one record for every CDR3 protein. In the table there are about 490,000 distinct CDR3 sequences, roughly 29% of which are singletons. Material for sequencing was PBMCs. All receptors come from a human donor in good health (CMV status not recorded). Some clones in this sample may be carry-over from other donors' samples.

This clonotype was seen ten or more times. V gene TRBV7-2 combines with J gene TRBJ1-3; 8 bases are shared with TRBD1. The V and J ends lost 5 bases and 4 bases, in that order; junction bases with no gene match: 7. The CDR3 totals 15 residues. The germline V gene has CDR1 SGHTA and CDR2 FQGNSA. The CDR3 spells CASSPDRGSGNTIYF. CDR3 coding DNA: TGTGCCAGCAGCCCCGACAGGGGCTCCGGAAACACCATATATTTT.

This clonotype was seen repeatedly, ten times or more. V and J are TRBV6-6 and TRBJ2-2; 9 nucleotides match TRBD1. CDR1 and CDR2 from the germline V gene are MNHNY and SVGAGI (reference sequence). CDR3 length equals 15 residues. The V and J ends lost 5 bases and 2 bases, in that order; junction bases with no gene match: 3. The CDR3 bases are TGTGCCAGCAGTACGGGACAGGGTAACACCGGGGAGCTGTTTTTT. This sequence encodes CASSTGQGNTGELFF.

This clonotype has just a few counts. The chain combines TRBV6-1 with TRBJ2-3, with TRBD2 identical over 8 bases. Trimming removed 5 bases from V and 1 base from J; junction bases left unmatched: 8. CDR3 size: 16 residues. The germline gives CDR1 MNHNS, CDR2 SASEGT. CDR3: CASSYRVAGRTDTQYF. CDR3 DNA: TGTGCCAGCAGTTACCGAGTAGCGGGACGCACAGATACGCAGTATTTT.

The rearrangement links TRBV19 to TRBJ1-5; D is unclear. CDR3 length: 17 residues. Germline CDR1 reads LNHDA; CDR2 reads SQIVND (reference sequence). Trimming took 3 bases from V and 11 from J, leaving 26 bases between them. CDR3 in DNA: TGTGCCAGTAGTATCGGATCCGTGATAAGCCGGAAGGCGACCCAGCATTTT. Translated, it gives CASSIGSVISRKATQHF. The whole variable domain, remainder taken from reference TRBV19 and TRBJ1-5, is DGGITQSPKYLFRKEGQNVTLSCEQNLNHDAMYWYRQDPGQGLRLIYYSQIVNDFQKGDIAEGYSVSREKKESFPLTVTSAQKNPTAFYLCASSIGSVISRKATQHFGDGTRLSIL.

The chain links TRBV6-2 or TRBV6-3 to TRBJ2-1, with 10 bases identical to TRBD1. Unmatched junction bases numbered 3, after V lost 6 bases and J lost 4 bases. The V gene's germline CDR1 is MNHEY and CDR2 SVGEGT. The CDR3 is 14 amino acids. As DNA, the CDR3 is TGTGCCAGCAGCGGGACAGGGGCTTACAATGAGCAGTTCTTC. Residues: CASSGTGAYNEQFF.

This clonotype was picked up a small number of times. The chain joins TRBV7-2 to TRBJ1-2; D not certain. Germline V gene lookup returns CDR1 SGHTA and CDR2 FQGNSA. Trimming cost V 6 bases and J 3 bases, with 23 bases left between them. This CDR3 is built from 17 residues. The CDR3 DNA reads as TGTGCCAGCAGTCGATTCAGAATCGGGGAATTGGACTATGGCTACACCTTC. This encodes CASSRFRIGELDYGYTF.

This clonotype showed up many times. This chain links TRBV7-2 with TRBJ2-6, with TRBD2 matching 8 bases. This CDR3 contains 17 residues. Germline V gene data show CDR1 as SGHTA and CDR2 as FQGNSA. Unmatched junction bases numbered 5, after V lost 2 bases and J lost 2 bases. The CDR3 region has the DNA TGTGCCAGCAGCTTAAGCGGGAGAGGGACTGGGGCCAACGTCCTGACTTTC. This encodes CASSLSGRGTGANVLTF.

The chain combines TRBV5-6 with TRBJ2-1; 13 positions match TRBD2. CDR3 length equals 19 residues. The ends lost 3 bases at V and 1 base at J; junction bases unmatched: 10. CDR1 is SGHDT, CDR2 YYEEEE, per germline. CDR3 DNA: TGTGCCAGCAGCTCCCCGGGACTAGCGGGAAGGAATTCCTACAATGAGCAGTTCTTC. This codes for CASSSPGLAGRNSYNEQFF.

About this clonotype itself: The final CDR3 position lacks the conserved phenylalanine or tryptophan, pointing to a likely read error. The chain links TRBV11-2 to TRBJ2-2; TRBD1 agrees at 11 bases. The V gene end was trimmed by 3 bases and the J gene end by 4 bases; junction bases not matched to a gene: 7. Germline CDR1 reads SGHAT; CDR2 reads FQNNGV. The CDR3 has 17 residues. CDR3 sequence reads: CASSLVGTGGITGELFS. In nucleotides, the CDR3 is TGTGCCAGCAGCTTGGTCGGGACAGGGGGTATCACCGGGGAGCTGTTTTCT.

V gene TRBV18 combines with J gene TRBJ1-5, with 7 nucleotides matching TRBD1. V gave up 6 bases and J gave up 4 bases; unmatched junction bases: 6. This CDR3 has 14 amino acids. Germline V gives CDR1 KGHSH, CDR2 LQKENI. CDR3 coding DNA: TGTGCCAGCTCGGGGACAGTTGGAAATCAGCCCCAGCATTTT. Encoded protein: CASSGTVGNQPQHF.

The sample holds a few counts of this clonotype. CDR3 coding DNA: TGTGCCAGCAGCCCCTCGGCGACTGGAAACACCATATATTTT. Amino acids: CASSPSATGNTIYF. The rearrangement joins TRBV7-6 to TRBJ1-3; D uncertain. The V and J ends lost 5 bases and 2 bases respectively, with 10 bases between them. Germline V gene lookup returns CDR1 SGHVS and CDR2 FNYEAQ. This CDR3 is built from 14 residues.

This clonotype showed up just a few times. The rearrangement uses TRBV11-2 and TRBJ1-2; D might be TRBD1 (6 bases). The CDR3 totals 14 residues. The ends were cut back, 5 bases at V and 6 bases at J, with 16 bases in the middle. CDR1 is SGHAT and CDR2 is FQNNGV in the germline V gene. CDR3 nucleotide sequence: TGTGCCAGCAGCCCACCTAGGGGGGAGGATGGCTACACCTTC. Translation gives CASSPPRGEDGYTF. The full variable domain, completed using reference TRBV11-2 and TRBJ1-2, is EAGVAQSPRYKIIEKRQSVAFWCNPISGHATLYWYQQILGQGPKLLIQFQNNGVVDDSQLPKDRFSAERLKGVDSTLKIQPAKLEDSAVYLCASSPPRGEDGYTFGSGTRLTVV.

The chain recombines TRBV5-6 with TRBJ2-3; no reliable D call. The CDR3 has 14 amino acids. The germline gives CDR1 SGHDT, CDR2 YYEEEE. V lost 4 bases, J lost 1 base, and 10 bases lay in between. The CDR3 region is CASSIYLRTDTQYF. Written as DNA, the CDR3 is TGTGCCAGCAGCATCTACCTACGCACAGATACGCAGTATTTT.

The V gene is TRBV5-4, the J gene TRBJ1-2; D gene unclear. CDR3 length: 16 amino acids. Germline V gene lookup returns CDR1 SGHNT and CDR2 YYREEE (reference sequence). Trimming removed 5 bases at V and 4 bases at J, with 21 bases between. As DNA, the CDR3 is TGTGCCAGCAGTTCGGCTACAGACAAACTAATCTATGGCTACACCTTC. The encoded protein is CASSSATDKLIYGYTF. The full variable domain, in which reference TRBV5-4 and TRBJ1-2 provide the parts outside the CDR3, is ETGVTQSPTHLIKTRGQQVTLRCSSQSGHNTVSWYQQALGQGPQFIFQYYREEENGRGNFPPRFSGLQFPNYSSELNVNALELDDSALYLCASSSATDKLIYGYTFGSGTRLTVV.